This T cell receptor (beta chain) comes out of a study of blood T cell repertoires in COVID-19. In germline, CDR1 is KGHDR, CDR2 SFDVKD. The CDR3 spans 11 residues. Trimming cost V 7 bases and J 8 bases, with 10 bases left between them. Repertoires were generated with immunoSEQ multiplex PCR, while TCRdb's copy carries only in-frame clones and drops some. The sample yields approximately 260,000 clones, about four fifths seen once. The V call is TRBV24-1, the J call TRBJ1-1; TRBD1 is a possible D gene (5 bases). This sequence was found in a man between 50 and 59 years old who had recovered from COVID-19. The sequenced sample consisted of PBMCs or T cells enriched from blood (not recorded which). The CDR3 DNA is TGTGCCACCAGGGCCGGGGGAGAAGCTTTCTTT. Residues: CATRAGGEAFF.